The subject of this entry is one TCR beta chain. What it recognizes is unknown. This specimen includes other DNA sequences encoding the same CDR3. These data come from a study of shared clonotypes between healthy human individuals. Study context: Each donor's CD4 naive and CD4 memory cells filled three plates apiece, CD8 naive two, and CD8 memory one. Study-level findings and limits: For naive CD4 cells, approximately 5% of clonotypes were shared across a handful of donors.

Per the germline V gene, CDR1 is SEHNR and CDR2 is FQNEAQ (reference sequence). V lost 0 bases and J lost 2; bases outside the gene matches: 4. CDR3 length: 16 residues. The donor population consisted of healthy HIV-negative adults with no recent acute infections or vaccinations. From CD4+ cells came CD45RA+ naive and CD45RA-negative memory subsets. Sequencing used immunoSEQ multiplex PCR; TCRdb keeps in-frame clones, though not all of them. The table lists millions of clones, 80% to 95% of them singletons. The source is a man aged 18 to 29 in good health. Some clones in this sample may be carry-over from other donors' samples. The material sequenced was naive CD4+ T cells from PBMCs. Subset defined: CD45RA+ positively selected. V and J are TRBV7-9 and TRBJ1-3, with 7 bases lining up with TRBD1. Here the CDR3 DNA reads TGTGCCAGCAGCTTAGCCCGGACAGGACCTGGAAACACCATATATTTT. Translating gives CASSLARTGPGNTIYF.